Detailed here is one TCR beta chain. The sample is drawn from a study of shared clonotypes between healthy human individuals. Generated by immunoSEQ multiplex PCR, the TCRdb table keeps only in-frame clones and is missing some. The repertoire holds about 2 million clones, with roughly 95% as singletons. CD45RO negativity and positive selection for CCR7 defined naive CD8 cells, a population that excluded terminally differentiated effector memory CD45RA+ cells. The CDR3 runs to 15 residues. Trimming stripped 4 bases from V and 3 bases from J, with 15 bases between. Germline V gene data show CDR1 as MGHRA and CDR2 as YSYEKL.

This receptor was obtained from a young man in good health. V gene TRBV4-1 combines with J gene TRBJ1-2; unclear D gene. Material: naive CD8+ T cells sorted from blood. CDR3 sequence reads: CASSPLGGADYGYTF. The CDR3 DNA follows: TGCGCCAGCAGCCCCCTAGGCGGTGCGGACTATGGCTACACCTTC.